Listed below are T cell receptor beta chains from one sample, sequenced in a study of blood T cell repertoires in COVID-19. Sequencing used immunoSEQ multiplex PCR; TCRdb keeps in-frame clones, though not all of them. Of about 150,000 clones in the sample, 85% were seen once. Sample: peripheral blood. The source of these receptors is a woman older than 75 with COVID-19, enrolled during active disease. The CDR3 runs from the conserved cysteine through the conserved F or W. A D gene is named only where the DNA matches it firmly. Rows may omit the clone size; those that give it use once, few, many or a size class.

d_gene,abundance,j_gene,v_gene,CDR3nt,CDR3aa
TRBD1,.,TRBJ2-2,TRBV5-4,TGTGCCAGCAGCCTGAGGACAGGGGGCAACACCGGGGAGCTGTTTTTT,CASSLRTGGNTGELFF
.,.,TRBJ1-3,TRBV6-5,TGTGCCACCGGGAGGGTGAACACCATATATTTT,CATGRVNTIYF
.,few,TRBJ2-2,TRBV28,TGTGCCAGCAGTTTGTCGGGGGTCTACACCGGGGAGCTGTTTTTT,CASSLSGVYTGELFF
TRBD2,.,TRBJ2-1,TRBV18,TGTGCCAGCTCAGGAACCGGGACTAGCGGCTACAATGAGCAGTTCTTC,CASSGTGTSGYNEQFF
.,.,TRBJ2-5,TRBV13,TGTGCCAGCAGCTTAGCCCCCGGGGGGCCTCGAGAGACCCAGTACTTC,CASSLAPGGPRETQYF
.,.,TRBJ2-5,TRBV19,TGTGCCAGTATGAGCCACGGGGAGACCCAGTACTTC,CASMSHGETQYF
.,.,TRBJ1-6,TRBV20-1,TGCAGTCCATCAATGGGGAGACCCCTCCACTTT,CSPSMGRPLHF
.,.,TRBJ2-3,TRBV4-1,TGCGCCAGCAGCCAAGAAGGGCGGGGTAGCACAGATACGCAGTATTTT,CASSQEGRGSTDTQYF
.,.,TRBJ1-2,TRBV28,TGTGCCAGCAGTTTGTGGCAGTTCTATGGCTACACCTTC,CASSLWQFYGYTF
TRBD1,.,TRBJ2-3,TRBV5-6,TGTGCCAGCAGCACAGGGACAGGGGTTAATACGCAGTATTTT,CASSTGTGVNTQYF
.,.,TRBJ2-3,TRBV18,TGTGCCAGCTCATCTCGAGCCCTTCCAGATACGCAGTATTTT,CASSSRALPDTQYF
TRBD1,.,TRBJ1-6,TRBV28,TGTGCCAGCACTCGAAGGGACAGGTTCTATAATTCACCCCTCCACTTT,CASTRRDRFYNSPLHF
TRBD2,.,TRBJ2-7,TRBV4-1,TGCGCCAGCAGCCAAGAAGAAGCGGGGGGGCCATTTAGGGAGCAGTACTTC,CASSQEEAGGPFREQYF
.,.,TRBJ1-2,TRBV18,TGTGCCAGCTCACCATTGGACAGAACTAACTATGGCTACACCTTC,CASSPLDRTNYGYTF
TRBD2,.,TRBJ2-1,TRBV5-4,TGTGCCAGCAGCTTGTCTAGCGGGGGCGCTACCTACAATGAGCAGTTCTTC,CASSLSSGGATYNEQFF
.,.,TRBJ1-5,TRBV27,TGTGCCAGCAGTTCTTCCCTCGGGGGTGCCAATCAGCCCCAGCATTTT,CASSSSLGGANQPQHF
.,.,TRBJ1-1,TRBV9,TGTGCCAGCAGCTTATTTTCGAACACTGAAGCTTTCTTT,CASSLFSNTEAFF
.,.,TRBJ2-1,TRBV9,TGTGCCAGCAGCACAAGGGGGGAGCGGGGACTCTACAATGAGCAGTTCTTC,CASSTRGERGLYNEQFF
TRBD1,.,TRBJ1-1,TRBV10-3,TGTGCCATCCGTCGACAGGGGGGGAACACTGAAGCTTTCTTT,CAIRRQGGNTEAFF
.,once,TRBJ2-7,TRBV6-5,TGTGCCAGCACCTCCCTGGGGACAACGGTCTACGAGCAGTACTTC,CASTSLGTTVYEQYF
.,.,TRBJ1-4,TRBV7-2,TGTGCCAGCAGCTCGCACAGGGAGGGAAAACTGTTTTTT,CASSSHREGKLFF
.,.,TRBJ1-5,TRBV28,TGTGCCAGCATCGGAGCGGGGGGCGGGCAGCCCCAGCATTTT,CASIGAGGGQPQHF
TRBD1,.,TRBJ2-5,TRBV15,TGTGCCACCGGCCCGAGGCAGGGGGCTGCGGGGACCCAGTACTTC,CATGPRQGAAGTQYF
.,.,TRBJ1-1,TRBV9,TGTGCCAGCAGGGGCCTACATGAAAGTCCGAACACTGAAGCTTTCTTT,CASRGLHESPNTEAFF
TRBD2,.,TRBJ2-3,TRBV25-1,TGTGCCACCCAACTAGCGGGAAGGACAGATACGCAGTATTTT,CATQLAGRTDTQYF
.,.,TRBJ2-7,TRBV6-1,TGTGCCAGCAGTGAGGTGGGGCGGGGAGGGGGCTACGAGCAGTACTTC,CASSEVGRGGGYEQYF
.,.,TRBJ2-2,TRBV6-5,TGTGCCAGCAGCAGAAGGCAGGCATACGGGGAGCTGTTTTTT,CASSRRQAYGELFF
.,.,TRBJ2-1,TRBV5-4,TGTGCCAGCAGCGGTGCGACCCGGGGTACCTACAATGAGCAGTTCTTC,CASSGATRGTYNEQFF
TRBD1,once,TRBJ1-3,TRBV5-6,TGTGCCAGCAGCTCCCGACAGGGATACTCTGGAAACACCATATATTTT,CASSSRQGYSGNTIYF
.,.,TRBJ2-7,TRBV19,TGTGCCAGTAGCACCCGGCGGCGGAATAGCAGCTCCTACGAGCAGTACTTC,CASSTRRRNSSSYEQYF
.,.,TRBJ1-3,TRBV4-1,TGCGCCAGCAGCCAAGATGGGCAGACTGGAAACACCATATATTTT,CASSQDGQTGNTIYF
.,.,TRBJ2-1,TRBV5-1,TGCGCCAGCAGAGACTCCGGAGGTGAGTTCTTC,CASRDSGGEFF
.,.,TRBJ1-3,TRBV19,TGTGCCAGTAGTAACTCCGGGATCTCTGGAAACACCATATATTTT,CASSNSGISGNTIYF
.,.,TRBJ2-1,TRBV19,TGTGCCAGTAGGTCTCAGGGCTACAATGAGCAGTTCTTC,CASRSQGYNEQFF
.,once,TRBJ2-5,TRBV28,TGTGCCAGCACATTAAGCCGCCCGGGGGCCCAGTACTTC,CASTLSRPGAQYF
.,.,TRBJ1-1,TRBV6-5,TGTGCCAGCAGCCCCACGGGAGCCGGCACTGAAGCTTTCTTT,CASSPTGAGTEAFF
.,.,TRBJ2-7,TRBV4-1,TGCGCCAGCAGCCAAGGGGACAATTACGAGCAGTACTTC,CASSQGDNYEQYF
TRBD1,few,TRBJ1-6,TRBV7-8,TGTGCCAGCAGCTTAGCGACAGGGTATAGTTCACCCCTCCACTTT,CASSLATGYSSPLHF
.,.,TRBJ1-3,TRBV9,TGTGCCAGCAGCGTGCCGAGCTCTGGAAACACCATATATTTT,CASSVPSSGNTIYF
.,.,TRBJ2-5,TRBV18,TGTGCCAGCTCACCACAGCTGGCAGGGCAAGAGACCCAGTACTTC,CASSPQLAGQETQYF
TRBD1,.,TRBJ2-4,TRBV7-3,TGTGCCAGCAGCTTCGGACAGGGGGGGTCCAAAAACATTCAGTACTTC,CASSFGQGGSKNIQYF
.,.,TRBJ1-5,TRBV19,TGTGCCAGTAGTAAAAGCGGCGGGGAGTGGGGCAATCAGCCCCAGCATTTT,CASSKSGGEWGNQPQHF
.,.,TRBJ1-2,TRBV5-1,TGCGCCAGCAGCTCGGGGGTACAGGAGGGGCGAATCTATGGCTACACCTTC,CASSSGVQEGRIYGYTF
TRBD2,.,TRBJ2-5,TRBV3-1/TRBV3-2,TGTGCCAGCAGCCGGAGCGGGACTAGGAATGGAGAGACCCAGTACTTC,CASSRSGTRNGETQYF
.,.,TRBJ1-5,TRBV4-2,TGTGCCAGCAGCCAGTACAGGGAGCCCAATCAGCCCCAGCATTTT,CASSQYREPNQPQHF
TRBD2,few,TRBJ2-2,TRBV7-2,TGTGCCAGCAGCTGGAGCGGGGGCCTTACCACCGGGGAGCTGTTTTTT,CASSWSGGLTTGELFF
.,.,TRBJ2-7,TRBV7-2,TGTGCCAGCAGCGCGGACAGCCACCGGCGCGAGCAGTACTTC,CASSADSHRREQYF
TRBD1,.,TRBJ2-2,TRBV12-3/TRBV12-4,TGTGCCAGCAGGACAGGGTCCGGGGAGCTGTTTTTT,CASRTGSGELFF
.,.,TRBJ2-3,TRBV2,TGTGCCAGCAACCTAGCCGGAGGAGCAGATACGCAGTATTTT,CASNLAGGADTQYF
TRBD1,.,TRBJ1-4,TRBV7-9,TGTGCCAGCAGCTTAGGACAGGGAGGAGAAAAACTGTTTTTT,CASSLGQGGEKLFF
TRBD1,.,TRBJ1-1,TRBV3-1/TRBV3-2,TGTGCCAGCAGCCAGGGGACAGGGTGGGTGGACACTGAAGCTTTCTTT,CASSQGTGWVDTEAFF
.,.,TRBJ2-5,TRBV3-1/TRBV3-2,TGTGCCAGCAGCCAGCCAACAACGGGAGAGACCCAGTACTTC,CASSQPTTGETQYF
.,.,TRBJ1-4,TRBV7-9,TGTGCCAGCAGGGTAGTTGCAACGGGTGAAAAACTGTTTTTT,CASRVVATGEKLFF
TRBD1,.,TRBJ1-4,TRBV6-5,TGTGCCAGCAGGGACAGGGGGCTCGAAAAACTGTTTTTT,CASRDRGLEKLFF